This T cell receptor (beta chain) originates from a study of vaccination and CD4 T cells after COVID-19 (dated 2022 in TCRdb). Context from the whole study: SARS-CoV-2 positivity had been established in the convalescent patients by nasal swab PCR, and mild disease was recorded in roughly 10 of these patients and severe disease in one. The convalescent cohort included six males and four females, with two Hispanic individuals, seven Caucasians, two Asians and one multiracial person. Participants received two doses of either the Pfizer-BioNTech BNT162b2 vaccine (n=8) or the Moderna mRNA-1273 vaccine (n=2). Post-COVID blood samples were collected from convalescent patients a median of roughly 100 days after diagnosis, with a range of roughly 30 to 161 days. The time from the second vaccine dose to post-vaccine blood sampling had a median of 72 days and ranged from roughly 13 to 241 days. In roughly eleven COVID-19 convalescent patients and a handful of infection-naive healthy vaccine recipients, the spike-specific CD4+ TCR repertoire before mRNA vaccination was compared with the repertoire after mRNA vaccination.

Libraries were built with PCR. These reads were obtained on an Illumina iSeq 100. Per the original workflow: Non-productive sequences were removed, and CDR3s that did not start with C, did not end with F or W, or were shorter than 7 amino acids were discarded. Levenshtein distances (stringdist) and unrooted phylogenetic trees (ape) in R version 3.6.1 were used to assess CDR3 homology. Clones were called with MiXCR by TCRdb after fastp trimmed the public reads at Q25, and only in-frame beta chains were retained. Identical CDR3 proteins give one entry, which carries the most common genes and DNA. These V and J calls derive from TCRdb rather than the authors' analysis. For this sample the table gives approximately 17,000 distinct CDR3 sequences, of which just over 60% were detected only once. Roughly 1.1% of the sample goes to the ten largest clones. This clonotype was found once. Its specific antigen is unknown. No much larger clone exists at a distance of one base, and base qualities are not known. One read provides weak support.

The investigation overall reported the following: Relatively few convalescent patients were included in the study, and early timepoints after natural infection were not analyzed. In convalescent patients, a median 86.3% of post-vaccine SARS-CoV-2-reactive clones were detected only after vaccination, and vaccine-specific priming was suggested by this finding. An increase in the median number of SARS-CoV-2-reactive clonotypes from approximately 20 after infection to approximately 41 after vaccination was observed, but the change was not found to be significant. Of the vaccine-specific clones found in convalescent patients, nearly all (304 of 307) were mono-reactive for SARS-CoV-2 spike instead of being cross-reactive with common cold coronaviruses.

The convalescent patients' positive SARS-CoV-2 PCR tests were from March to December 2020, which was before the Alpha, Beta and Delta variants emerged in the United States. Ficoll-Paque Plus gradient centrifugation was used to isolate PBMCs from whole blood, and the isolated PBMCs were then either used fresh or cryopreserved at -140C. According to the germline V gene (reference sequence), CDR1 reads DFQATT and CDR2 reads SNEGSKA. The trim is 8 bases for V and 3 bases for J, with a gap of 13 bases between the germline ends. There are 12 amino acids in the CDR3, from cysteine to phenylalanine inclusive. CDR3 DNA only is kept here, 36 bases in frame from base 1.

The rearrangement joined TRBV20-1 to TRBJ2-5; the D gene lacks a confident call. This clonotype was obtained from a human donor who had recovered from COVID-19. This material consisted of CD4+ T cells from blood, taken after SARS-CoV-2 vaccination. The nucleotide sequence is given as TGCAGTCGAACAAGAGGAAAAGAGACCCAGTACTTC. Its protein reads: CSRTRGKETQYF.